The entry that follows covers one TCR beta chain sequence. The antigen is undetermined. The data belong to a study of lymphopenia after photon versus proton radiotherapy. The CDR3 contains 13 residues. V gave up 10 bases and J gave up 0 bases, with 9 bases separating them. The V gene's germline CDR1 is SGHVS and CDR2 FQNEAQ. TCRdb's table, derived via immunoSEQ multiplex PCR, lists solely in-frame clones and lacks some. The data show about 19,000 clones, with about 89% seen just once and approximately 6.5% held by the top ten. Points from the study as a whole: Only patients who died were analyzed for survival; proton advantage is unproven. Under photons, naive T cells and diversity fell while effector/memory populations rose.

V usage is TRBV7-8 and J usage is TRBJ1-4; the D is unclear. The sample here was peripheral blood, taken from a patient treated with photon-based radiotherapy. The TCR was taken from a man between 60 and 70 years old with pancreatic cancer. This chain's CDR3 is CATRLTTNEKLFF. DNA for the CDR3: TGTGCCACCAGACTCACAACTAATGAAAAACTGTTTTTT. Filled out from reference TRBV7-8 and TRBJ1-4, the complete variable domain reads GAGVSQSPRYKVAKRGQDVALRCDPISGHVSLFWYQQALGQGPEFLTYFQNEAQLDKSGLPSDRFFAERPEGSVSTLKIQRTQQEDSAVYLCATRLTTNEKLFFGSGTQLSVL.